This T cell receptor beta chain was profiled in a study of blood T cells in healthy people across ages. Both ends counted, the CDR3 spans 15 residues. Germline V gene sequence: CDR1 MNHNY, CDR2 SVGAGI (reference sequence). The study's findings and limits: When set beside aged donors, long-lived donors presented more naive CD4+ cells and higher diversity.

With regard to this clonotype: The antigen remains unidentified. Because the CDR3's place on the DNA is in doubt, the DNA is left out and the CDR3 is given as listed by TCRdb.

For the second PCR, which ran for roughly 6 to 11 cycles, a sample-barcoded 5' primer and a J-beta primer mix were used. From the 5' RACE reads, TCRdb called clonotypes with MiXCR, one entry per CDR3 protein. The data hold roughly 800,000 distinct CDR3 sequences, with roughly 50% observed a single time. Sequencing was done on a sample of blood. The TCR comes from a man older than 75 in good health. This chain joins TRBV6-6 and TRBJ2-5; TRBD2 is the table's D call, not checked against the DNA. CDR3 amino acids: CTSSSSGGLDIGQYF.